A single sample is the source of the 8 T cell receptor beta chains below, sequenced in a study of OX40 agonist ivuxolimab in advanced cancers. The protocol was immunoSEQ multiplex PCR, while the TCRdb copy is restricted to in-frame clones and leaves out a portion. This sample has some 77,000 clones, with more than 85% found just once. Source: CD4+ or CD8+ T cells sorted from blood, taken in a trial of the OX40 agonist ivuxolimab. These receptor sequences come from an adult with an advanced solid tumor such as melanoma, head and neck, liver or kidney cancer.

This chain links TRBV6-5 with TRBJ1-1; no firm D call. Trimming pared 2 bases from V and 1 base from J, leaving 8 bases between. The CDR3 consists of 14 residues. Germline CDR1 reads MNHEY; CDR2 reads SVGAGI. In nucleotides, the CDR3 is TGTGCCAGCAGTTACGATGGTCAGAACACTGAAGCTTTCTTT. This encodes CASSYDGQNTEAFF.

V usage is TRBV5-1 and J usage is TRBJ2-3; 11 nucleotides match TRBD2. The V and J ends lost 4 bases and 0 bases, in that order; junction bases with no gene match: 4. The CDR3 covers 16 residues. Germline V gene sequence: CDR1 SGHRS, CDR2 YFSETQ. CDR3 sequence: CASSGRTSGSTDTQYF. CDR3 DNA sequence: TGCGCCAGCAGCGGGAGGACTAGCGGGAGCACAGATACGCAGTATTTT.

This rearrangement joins TRBV7-2 to TRBJ2-5; a possible D gene is TRBD2 (6 bases). This CDR3 has 15 amino acids. The germline V gene has CDR1 SGHTA and CDR2 FQGNSA. V was shortened by 4 bases and J by 7 bases, with 19 bases between the two germline ends. The CDR3 DNA sequence: TGTGCCAGCAGCTCAATTTACGGGGGTTTAGGGACCCAGTACTTC. This codes for CASSSIYGGLGTQYF.

The J gene is TRBJ1-1, the V gene TRBV18; D gene uncertain. This CDR3 has 14 residues. CDR1 is KGHSH, CDR2 LQKENI, per germline. The germline V and J ends were trimmed by 0 bases and 3 bases, with 8 bases remaining between them. This CDR3 reads CASSPPQPHTEAFF. CDR3 bases: TGTGCCAGCTCACCACCACAGCCCCACACTGAAGCTTTCTTT.

This chain uses TRBV7-2 with TRBJ2-5; D unclear. The V end was cut by 2 bases, the J end by 5 bases, with 3 bases between. The CDR3 spans 11 residues. The germline V gene encodes CDR1 SGHTA and CDR2 FQGNSA. The CDR3 is CASSLSETQYF. CDR3 bases: TGTGCCAGCAGCTTAAGTGAGACCCAGTACTTC.

J is TRBJ1-5 and V is TRBV19; D gene unclear. V dropped 3 bases and J dropped 7 bases, with 7 bases sitting between them. The CDR3 extends over 12 amino acids. Germline values: CDR1 LNHDA, CDR2 SQIVND (reference sequence). Written as DNA, the CDR3 is TGTGCCAGTAGTATTGATAAACAGCCCCAGCATTTT. Translation gives CASSIDKQPQHF.

This chain uses TRBV6-6 with TRBJ1-3; D unclear. CDR1 is MNHNY and CDR2 is SVGAGI in the germline V gene (reference sequence). Deletions cut 4 bases from V and 3 bases from J, with 7 bases between. The CDR3 contains 13 residues. CDR3 amino acids: CASSWGVGNTIYF. CDR3 bases: TGTGCCAGCAGTTGGGGAGTTGGAAACACCATATATTTT.

The rearrangement uses TRBV4-1 and TRBJ1-2; D might be TRBD1 (5 bases). V lost 5 bases and J lost 7, with 11 bases in between. Germline assignment: CDR1 MGHRA and CDR2 YSYEKL. The CDR3 contains 12 residues. CDR3 nucleotide sequence: TGCGCCAGCAGCTCCCAGGGTGGTGGCTACACCTTC. Amino acid sequence: CASSSQGGGYTF.